Here is one TCR beta chain with its context. The antigen it recognizes is unknown. No qualities accompany the bases; no much larger clone lies one base away. The library was generated by the immunoSEQ multiplex PCR assay. As stored in TCRdb, this immuneACCESS dataset retains in-frame rearrangements with V and J assigned. A fraction of the clones does not appear; measured against another copy, unresolved V genes explain less than half of the discrepancy, and the remainder lacks a known reason. In all, the sample holds approximately 45,000 clones, and 90% to 97% of those were seen once. The biggest ten clones account for less than 0.45% of the sample. The germline V gene gives CDR1 as SGHTA and CDR2 as FQGNSA. The CDR3 numbers 14 residues from cysteine through phenylalanine. Kept here is only the CDR3 DNA, which spans 42 bases and is read in frame from base 1. The junction shows trimming of 0 bases on V and 5 bases on J, plus 10 bases between the germline ends.

This sample is drawn from a study of technical replicates of blood from several donors (dated by TCRdb to the late 2010s). The sequence derives from a human donor in good health. This chain joins TRBV7-2 to TRBJ2-5; a tentative D call is TRBD2 (6 bases match). Source material: T cells isolated from PBMCs. The CDR3 has the sequence CASSLAPGRETQYF. Here is the DNA: TGTGCCAGCAGCTTAGCTCCGGGGAGGGAGACCCAGTACTTC.